This TCR beta chain came from a study of shared clonotypes between healthy human individuals. Clones were sequenced by immunoSEQ multiplex PCR, and TCRdb holds only the in-frame ones, with some missing. The sample yields some 2.1 million clones, over 85% seen once. Trimming took 6 bases from V and 0 from J, leaving 6 bases between them. There are 13 residues in the CDR3. The germline V gene encodes CDR1 MNHNS and CDR2 SASEGT. Comment on this clone: Other DNA sequences in the sample encode the same CDR3.

Specimen: naive CD4+ T cells sorted from blood. Documented subset: CD45RA+ positively selected. The sequence was collected from a man aged 18 to 30 in good health. The chain recombines TRBV6-1 with TRBJ1-5; D is unclear. The CDR3 DNA is TGTGCCAGCAGCGAATCTAGCAATCAGCCCCAGCATTTT. Translating gives CASSESSNQPQHF.